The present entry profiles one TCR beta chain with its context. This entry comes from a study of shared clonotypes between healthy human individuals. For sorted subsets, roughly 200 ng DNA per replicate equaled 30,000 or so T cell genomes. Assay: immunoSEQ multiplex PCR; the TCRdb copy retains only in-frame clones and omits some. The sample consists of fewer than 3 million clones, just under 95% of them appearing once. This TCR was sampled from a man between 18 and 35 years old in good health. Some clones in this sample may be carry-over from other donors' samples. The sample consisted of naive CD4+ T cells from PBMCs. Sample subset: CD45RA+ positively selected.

CDR3 sequence reads: CASSLAAGLNEQFF. CDR3 coding DNA: TGCGCCAGCAGCTTGGCGGCAGGGCTAAATGAGCAGTTCTTC. This chain joins TRBV5-1 and TRBJ2-1; tentatively, D is TRBD1 (5 bases). Germline CDR1 SGHRS, CDR2 YFSETQ. The germline V and J ends were trimmed by 0 bases and 7 bases, with 11 bases remaining between them. CDR3 length: 14 amino acids.